This TCR beta chain came from a study of blood T cells in healthy people across ages. Study-wide results and limits: Donor CMV infection status was unknown, possibly confounding age-related changes in expanded clonotypes. There were more naive CD4+ cells and higher diversity in long-lived donors than in aged donors. TCR beta diversity, measured per million T cells, fell in a roughly linear way with age.

Peripheral blood, approximately 10 milliliters per donor, was collected. A sample-barcoded 5' primer and a J-beta primer mix were used in a second PCR of roughly 7 to 11 cycles. One entry per CDR3 protein results from TCRdb running MiXCR on the 5' RACE reads. The table includes about 680,000 distinct CDR3 sequences, approximately 49% detected once. The CDR3 extends over 18 amino acids. Germline CDR1 is SGHTA and CDR2 is FQGNSA. J gave up 9 bases and V 2 bases, and 14 bases lay outside the gene matches. In this sample, this clonotype turned up a few times. Its matching antigen is unknown. The clonotype was recovered from a woman aged 55-75 years in good health. Sequenced: blood. The chain carries TRBV7-2 and TRBJ2-1; TRBD2 matches 12 bases. The CDR3 coding sequence is TGTGCCAGCAGCTTAATTGCTTCTAGCGGGAGGGCCCCCACTGAGCAGTTCTTC. Its translation is CASSLIASSGRAPTEQFF.